Only a few counts were recorded for the clone carrying this T cell receptor beta chain. Its antigen remains unknown. CD4+CD45RO+CD25- cells were isolated as memory CD4+ T cells. The J segment lost 0 bases and the V segment lost 4 bases, leaving 6 bases of the junction unmatched. CDR1 is SGHRS, CDR2 YFSETQ, per germline. The CDR3 runs to 16 residues. Points from the study as a whole: Greatest tumor Treg TCR overlap was with tumor naive CD4+ cells.

After constant-region reverse-primer amplification, full-length variable regions underwent semi-nested PCR with Nested Universal Primer A. TCRdb used MiXCR to reprocess the 5' RACE reads, holding one entry per CDR3 protein. The table has tens of thousands of distinct CDR3 sequences, around a quarter seen once; the top ten hold roughly 3.3%. The genes are TRBV5-1 and TRBJ1-1, with 10 nucleotides matching TRBD1. Specimen: tumor-infiltrating memory CD4+ T cells sorted from the breast tumor. Subset specified: memory CD4+ T cells, CD4+CD45RO+CD25-. The TCR sequence derives from a female donor with breast cancer. CDR3 amino acids: CASSEGQGSLNTEAFF. The CDR3 coding sequence is TGCGCCAGCAGCGAGGGACAGGGGAGTCTGAACACTGAAGCTTTCTTT.